What follows are 24 T cell receptor beta chains derived from one specimen sequenced in a study of T cell repertoires in aging, cancer and after chemotherapy. Rearranged V-D-J TRB sequences were amplified with a mixed TRB-A/B primer pool. TCRdb independently ran MiXCR on the multiplex PCR reads; one entry per CDR3 protein. The sample carries several thousand distinct CDR3 sequences, around a quarter recorded once. Peripheral blood genomic DNA, not sorted cells or RNA, was the template. The material sequenced was blood. These receptors were obtained from a human donor with a blood cancer.

The V gene is TRBV10-3, the J gene TRBJ2-3, with 7 nucleotides matching TRBD2. Germline lookup yields CDR1 ENHRY and CDR2 SYGVKD. The CDR3 has 16 amino acids. J gave up 1 base and V 10 bases, and 14 bases lay outside the gene matches. CDR3 amino acids: CATSTGGSGGTDTQYF. CDR3 nucleotide sequence: TGTGCCACCAGCACGGGCGGGAGTGGTGGCACAGATACGCAGTATTTT.

This clonotype was counted between two and nine times. V and J are TRBV6-5 and TRBJ2-5; 8 bases are a match to TRBD1. The CDR3 is made up of 16 amino acids. The germline gives CDR1 MNHEY, CDR2 SVGAGI. The V segment lost 4 bases and the J segment 3 bases; nucleotides outside the gene matches: 10. The CDR3 DNA reads TGTGCCAGCAGTTCATTGACAGGGGCGGAGAAAGAGACCCAGTACTTC. It is translated as CASSSLTGAEKETQYF.

Sample share makes this clonotype medium-sized. The chain has TRBV27 and TRBJ2-2; 14 bases are a match to TRBD2. Looked up from germline, CDR1 is MNHEY and CDR2 is SMNVEV (reference sequence). V gave up 5 bases and J gave up 6 bases; unmatched junction bases: 8. The CDR3 totals 17 residues. The CDR3 reads CASSGGTSGSHAGELFF. The CDR3 region has the DNA TGTGCCAGCAGTGGGGGGACTAGCGGGAGTCACGCCGGGGAGCTGTTTTTT.

This clonotype has more than one count but fewer than ten. V usage is TRBV10-3 and J usage is TRBJ2-7; 7 bases are shared with TRBD2. The CDR3 is 13 residues long. Germline V gene data show CDR1 as ENHRY and CDR2 as SYGVKD. V shed 10 bases, J shed 4 bases, and the junction held 10 bases outside the gene matches. In nucleotides, the CDR3 is TGTGCCACCCAAGACGCGGGGGTTTACGAGCAGTACTTC. This sequence encodes CATQDAGVYEQYF.

The chain is built from TRBV9 and TRBJ1-3, with no clear D. The germline V gene encodes CDR1 SGDLS and CDR2 YYNGEE. Trimming removed 0 bases from V and 4 bases from J, with 5 bases in between. The length of the CDR3 is 13 residues. The CDR3 loop is CASSVGYGNTIYF. CDR3 coding DNA: TGTGCCAGCAGCGTAGGATACGGAAACACCATATATTTT.

This clonotype qualifies as medium-sized. V gene TRBV29-1 combines with J gene TRBJ1-1; 9 bases fit TRBD1. Per germline, CDR1 SQVTM and CDR2 ANQGSEA. This CDR3 spans 16 amino acids. Trimming cost V 4 bases and J 1 base; bases outside gene matches: 10. The CDR3 DNA follows: TGCAGCGTTGGTCTACCGACGGGACAGGGGAACACTGAAGCTTTCTTT. Translation: CSVGLPTGQGNTEAFF.

This clonotype was counted between two and nine times. The rearrangement links TRBV19 to TRBJ1-1; possible D gene TRBD1, 5 bases. The CDR3 spans 14 residues. Trimming left V 5 bases short and J 0 bases short, with 10 bases between. In germline, CDR1 is LNHDA, CDR2 SQIVND (reference sequence). The chain's CDR3 is CASSEGRMNTEAFF. CDR3 sequence (DNA): TGTGCCAGTAGTGAGGGACGTATGAACACTGAAGCTTTCTTT.

In its sample, this clonotype ranks as medium-sized (0.01 to 0.1%). This sequence joins TRBV6-4 and TRBJ2-2; D is unresolved. V lost 4 bases to trimming and J lost 4 bases, with 10 bases between them. Per germline, CDR1 MRHNA and CDR2 SNTAGT. The CDR3 sequence is 14 residues long. The CDR3 loop reads CASSASPGTGELFF. In nucleotides, the CDR3 is TGTGCCAGCAGTGCCAGTCCTGGCACCGGGGAGCTGTTTTTT.

By proportion, this clonotype is medium-sized. The chain couples TRBV6-4 to TRBJ1-5; 11 nucleotides agree with TRBD1. Germline V gene lookup returns CDR1 MRHNA and CDR2 SNTAGT. The trim removed 5 bases at V and 1 base at J, leaving 7 bases unmatched. CDR3 length: 17 residues. The CDR3 DNA is TGTGCCAGCAGTTCGGGACAGGGGGGACTAAGCAATCAGCCCCAGCATTTT. Translation gives CASSSGQGGLSNQPQHF.

The J gene is TRBJ2-5, the V gene TRBV10-3, with 9 bases identical to TRBD2. The V gene end was trimmed by 5 bases and the J gene end by 2 bases; junction bases not matched to a gene: 9. This CDR3 has 16 residues. Germline CDR1 ENHRY, CDR2 SYGVKD. CDR3 DNA sequence: TGTGCCATCAGTCCTGGACTAGCGCGGATACAAGAGACCCAGTACTTC. Amino acid sequence: CAISPGLARIQETQYF.

Only a few counts were recorded for this clonotype. V gene TRBV27 combines with J gene TRBJ1-1; D is ambiguous. Germline V gene sequence: CDR1 MNHEY, CDR2 SMNVEV (reference sequence). Trimming stripped 6 bases from V and 4 bases from J, with 15 bases between. This CDR3 has 14 amino acids. In DNA form, the CDR3 reads TGTGCCAGCAGCCCTGAGTGGGAGGGCACTGAAGCTTTCTTT. It translates to CASSPEWEGTEAFF.

To note about this clonotype: Possible read error: a much larger clone is one base away. CDR3 sequence (DNA): TGTGCCAGCAGCTTGGTCCTGGTTGGGGAGACCCGGTACTTC. The encoded protein is CASSLVLVGETRYF. The chain has TRBV5-5 and TRBJ2-5; weak D call: TRBD2 (5 bases). This CDR3 comprises 14 residues. CDR1 and CDR2 from the germline V gene are SGHKS and YYEKEE (reference sequence).

This chain links TRBV19 with TRBJ1-2, with D possibly TRBD1 on 5 matching bases. From germline, CDR1 is LNHDA and CDR2 SQIVND (reference sequence). The CDR3 is made up of 13 amino acids. V shed 8 bases and J shed 4 bases, with 14 bases lying between them. The CDR3 reads CASVAQGVYGYTF. CDR3 nucleotides: TGTGCCAGTGTCGCGCAGGGAGTCTATGGCTACACCTTC.

The table lists this clonotype with a few counts. V and J are TRBV27 and TRBJ2-7; TRBD1 is a possible D gene (6 bases). Looked up from germline, CDR1 is MNHEY and CDR2 is SMNVEV (reference sequence). The CDR3 totals 13 residues. Trimming removed 5 bases at V and 2 bases at J, with 10 bases between. The CDR3 spells CASSLGQPYEQYF. CDR3 bases: TGTGCCAGCAGTCTCGGACAGCCCTACGAGCAGTACTTC.

This clonotype is deemed medium-sized. The chain employs TRBV18 and TRBJ2-3; D is unclear. V lost 4 bases to trimming and J lost 6 bases, with 8 bases between them. The CDR3 is 12 amino acids. The germline V gene has CDR1 KGHSH and CDR2 LQKENI. The DNA for the CDR3 is TGTGCCAGCTCACATCGGACGGATACGCAGTATTTT. It codes for CASSHRTDTQYF.

By sample fraction, this clonotype is medium-sized. The V and J genes are TRBV30 and TRBJ1-2; D not resolved. The CDR3 sequence is 11 residues long. The germline V gene encodes CDR1 GTSNPN and CDR2 SVGIG (reference sequence). V gave up 6 bases and J gave up 4 bases, with 9 bases separating them. CDR3 coding DNA: TGTGCCTGCGGGATACTCTATGGCTACACCTTC. Amino acids: CACGILYGYTF.

As to this clonotype: The junction shows a germline mismatch at one end, possibly a read error. The rearrangement joins TRBV7-6 to TRBJ1-6; D is unresolved. In germline, CDR1 is SGHVS, CDR2 FNYEAQ. CDR3 length: 13 amino acids. CDR3 sequence reads: CASSPDNNSPLHF. Written as DNA, the CDR3 is TGTGCTAGCAGTCCTGACAACAATTCACCCCTCCACTTT.

This clonotype was counted between two and nine times. The chain is built from TRBV28 and TRBJ2-3; 13 nucleotides match TRBD2. CDR1 is MDHEN and CDR2 is SYDVKM in the germline V gene. V gave up 8 bases and J gave up 3 bases; unmatched junction bases: 11. CDR3 length: 17 residues. The CDR3 DNA reads TGTGCCAGCTCCCTTGGGGGACTAGCGGGACTTACAGATACGCAGTATTTT. Residues: CASSLGGLAGLTDTQYF.

The V gene is TRBV6-2 or TRBV6-3, the J gene TRBJ1-1, with no clear D. V lost 9 bases, J lost 0 bases, and 8 bases lay in between. Germline values: CDR1 MNHEY, CDR2 SVGEGT. This CDR3 has 12 residues. CDR3 DNA sequence: TGTGCCAGTAAGACGGTGAACACTGAAGCTTTCTTT. Protein: CASKTVNTEAFF.

V is TRBV19 and J is TRBJ1-5; D is possibly TRBD1 (5 bases). Trimming shortened V by 5 bases and J by 7 bases, and 9 bases separated the two germline ends. The germline V gene encodes CDR1 LNHDA and CDR2 SQIVND (reference sequence). This CDR3 region has 12 residues. CDR3 bases: TGTGCCAGTAGTGAGGGGCGGCAGCCCCAGCATTTT. Translation: CASSEGRQPQHF.

A few counts support this clonotype. The chain has TRBV4-3 and TRBJ1-1; D gene unclear. This CDR3 has 14 residues. Trimming pared 0 bases from V and 3 bases from J, leaving 8 bases between. Germline assignment: CDR1 LGHNA and CDR2 YSLEER. In DNA form, the CDR3 reads TGCGCCAGCAGCCAAGATGCTACCTACACTGAAGCTTTCTTT. Translation: CASSQDATYTEAFF.

This clonotype was seen only a few times. The CDR3 bases are TGTGCCAGCACCACTCGGGTGGGGCAGCCCCAGCATTTT. It is translated as CASTTRVGQPQHF. The chain couples TRBV6-5 to TRBJ1-5; D unresolved. The V and J ends lost 7 bases and 7 bases respectively, with 14 bases between them. The germline gives CDR1 MNHEY, CDR2 SVGAGI. This CDR3 has 13 amino acids.

The chain has TRBV5-5 and TRBJ2-7; D unresolved. The CDR3 runs to 15 residues. V was shortened by 0 bases and J by 1 base, with 11 bases between the two germline ends. CDR1 and CDR2 (germline): SGHKS, YYEKEE (reference sequence). Here the CDR3 reads CASSLGGRLSYEQYF. The CDR3 DNA sequence: TGTGCCAGCAGCTTGGGCGGACGCCTTTCCTACGAGCAGTACTTC.

This chain connects TRBV27 to TRBJ1-5; no definite D call. This CDR3 spans 13 amino acids. From germline, CDR1 is MNHEY and CDR2 SMNVEV (reference sequence). Trimming removed 4 bases from V and 5 bases from J, with 9 bases in between. The CDR3 reads CASSSLSDQPQHF. CDR3 bases: TGTGCCAGCAGTTCGTTAAGTGATCAGCCCCAGCATTTT.